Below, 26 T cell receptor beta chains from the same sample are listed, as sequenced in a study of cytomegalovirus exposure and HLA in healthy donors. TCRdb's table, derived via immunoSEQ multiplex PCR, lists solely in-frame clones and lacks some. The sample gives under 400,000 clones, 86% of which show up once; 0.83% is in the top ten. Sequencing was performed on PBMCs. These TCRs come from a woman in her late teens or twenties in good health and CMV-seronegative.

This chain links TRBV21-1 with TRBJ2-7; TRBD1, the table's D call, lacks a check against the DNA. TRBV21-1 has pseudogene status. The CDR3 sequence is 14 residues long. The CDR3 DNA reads TGTGCCAGCAGCACCCGACAGGGACCCTACGAGCAGTACTTC. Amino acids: CASSTRQGPYEQYF.

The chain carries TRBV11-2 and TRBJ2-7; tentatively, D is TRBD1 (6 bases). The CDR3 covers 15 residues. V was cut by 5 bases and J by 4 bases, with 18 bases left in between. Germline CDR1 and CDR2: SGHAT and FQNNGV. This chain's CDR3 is CASSRDRDKLYEQYF. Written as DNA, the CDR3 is TGTGCCAGCAGCCGCGACCGGGACAAGCTGTACGAGCAGTACTTC.

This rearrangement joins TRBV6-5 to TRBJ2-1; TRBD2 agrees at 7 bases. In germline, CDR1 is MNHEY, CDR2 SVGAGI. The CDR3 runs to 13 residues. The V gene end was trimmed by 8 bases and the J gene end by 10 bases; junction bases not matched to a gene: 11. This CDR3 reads CASRGAGAGEQFF. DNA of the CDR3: TGTGCCAGCCGAGGGGCGGGAGCGGGCGAGCAGTTCTTC.

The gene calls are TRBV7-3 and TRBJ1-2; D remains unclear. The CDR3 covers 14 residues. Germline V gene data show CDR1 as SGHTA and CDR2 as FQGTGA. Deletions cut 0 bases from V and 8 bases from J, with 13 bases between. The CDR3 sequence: CASSLTPGSGGYTF. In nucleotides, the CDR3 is TGTGCCAGCAGCTTAACGCCCGGGTCGGGGGGCTACACCTTC. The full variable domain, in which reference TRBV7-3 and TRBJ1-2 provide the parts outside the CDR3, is GAGVSQTPSNKVTEKGKYVELRCDPISGHTALYWYRQSLGQGPEFLIYFQGTGAADDSGLPNDRFFAVRPEGSVSTLKIQRTERGDSAVYLCASSLTPGSGGYTFGSGTRLTVV.

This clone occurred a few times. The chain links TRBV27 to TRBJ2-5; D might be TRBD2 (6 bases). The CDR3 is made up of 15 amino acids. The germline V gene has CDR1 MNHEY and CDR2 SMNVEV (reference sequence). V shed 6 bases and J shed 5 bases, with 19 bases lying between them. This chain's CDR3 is CASSSGRRAGETQYF. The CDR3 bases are TGTGCCAGCAGCTCCGGCAGGAGGGCCGGGGAGACCCAGTACTTC.

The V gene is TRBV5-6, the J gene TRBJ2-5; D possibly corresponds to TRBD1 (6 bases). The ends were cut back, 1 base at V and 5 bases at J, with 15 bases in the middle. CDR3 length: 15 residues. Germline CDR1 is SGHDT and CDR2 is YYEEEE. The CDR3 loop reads CASSLSQGRGETQYF. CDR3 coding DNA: TGTGCCAGCAGCTTGTCCCAGGGGCGAGGGGAGACCCAGTACTTC.

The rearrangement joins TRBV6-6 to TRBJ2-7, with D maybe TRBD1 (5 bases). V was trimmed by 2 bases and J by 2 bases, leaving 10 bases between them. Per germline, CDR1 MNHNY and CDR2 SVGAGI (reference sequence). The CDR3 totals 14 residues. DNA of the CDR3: TGTGCCAGCAGTTACACCAGGGCGGCCTACGAGCAGTACTTC. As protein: CASSYTRAAYEQYF.

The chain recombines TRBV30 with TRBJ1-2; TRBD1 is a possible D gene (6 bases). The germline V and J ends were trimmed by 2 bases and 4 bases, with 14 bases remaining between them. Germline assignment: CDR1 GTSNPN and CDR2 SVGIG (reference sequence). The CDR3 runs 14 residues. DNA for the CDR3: TGTGCCTGGAGTTATAGCAGGGGCCTCTATGGCTACACCTTC. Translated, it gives CAWSYSRGLYGYTF.

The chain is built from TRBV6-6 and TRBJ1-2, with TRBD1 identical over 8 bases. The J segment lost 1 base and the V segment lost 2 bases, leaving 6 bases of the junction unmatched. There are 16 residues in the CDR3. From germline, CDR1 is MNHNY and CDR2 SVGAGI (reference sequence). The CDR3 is CASSYGGTGHNYGYTF. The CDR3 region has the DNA TGTGCCAGCAGTTACGGGGGGACAGGACATAACTATGGCTACACCTTC.

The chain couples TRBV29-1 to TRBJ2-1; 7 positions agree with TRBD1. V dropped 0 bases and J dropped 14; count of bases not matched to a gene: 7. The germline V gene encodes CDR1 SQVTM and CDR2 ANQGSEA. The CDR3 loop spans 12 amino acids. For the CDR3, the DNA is TGCAGCGTTGAAGATCAGGGGGTTTCTAAGTTCTTC. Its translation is CSVEDQGVSKFF.

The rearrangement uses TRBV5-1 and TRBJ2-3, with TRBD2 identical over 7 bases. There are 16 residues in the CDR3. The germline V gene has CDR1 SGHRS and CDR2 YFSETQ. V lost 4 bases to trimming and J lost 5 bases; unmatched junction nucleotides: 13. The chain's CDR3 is CASSPEASWGGDTQYF. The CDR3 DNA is TGCGCCAGCAGCCCGGAAGCGTCGTGGGGGGGAGATACGCAGTATTTT.

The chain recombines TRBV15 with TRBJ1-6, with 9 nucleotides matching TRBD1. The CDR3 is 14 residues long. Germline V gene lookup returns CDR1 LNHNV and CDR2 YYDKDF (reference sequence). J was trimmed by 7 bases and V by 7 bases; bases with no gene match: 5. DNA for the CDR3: TGTGCCACCACCCCGGGACAGGGCAATTCACCCCTCCACTTT. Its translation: CATTPGQGNSPLHF.

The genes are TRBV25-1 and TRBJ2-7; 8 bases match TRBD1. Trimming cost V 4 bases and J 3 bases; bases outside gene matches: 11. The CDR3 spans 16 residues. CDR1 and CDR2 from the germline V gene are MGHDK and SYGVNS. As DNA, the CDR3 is TGTGCCAGCAGTGCAACACGACAGGGGCCGATCTACGAGCAGTACTTC. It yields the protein CASSATRQGPIYEQYF.

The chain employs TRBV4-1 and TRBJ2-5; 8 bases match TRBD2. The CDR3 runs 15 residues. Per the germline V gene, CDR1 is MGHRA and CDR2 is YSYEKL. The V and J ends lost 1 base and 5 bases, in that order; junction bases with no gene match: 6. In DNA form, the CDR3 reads TGCGCCAGCAGCCAAGTTGCGGCGGGGGGTGAGACCCAGTACTTC. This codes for CASSQVAAGGETQYF.

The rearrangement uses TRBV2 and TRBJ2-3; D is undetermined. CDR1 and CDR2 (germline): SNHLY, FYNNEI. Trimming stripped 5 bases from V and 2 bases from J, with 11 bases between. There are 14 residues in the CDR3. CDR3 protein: CASSTLAATDTQYF. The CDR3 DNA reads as TGTGCCAGCAGTACGTTAGCTGCCACAGATACGCAGTATTTT.

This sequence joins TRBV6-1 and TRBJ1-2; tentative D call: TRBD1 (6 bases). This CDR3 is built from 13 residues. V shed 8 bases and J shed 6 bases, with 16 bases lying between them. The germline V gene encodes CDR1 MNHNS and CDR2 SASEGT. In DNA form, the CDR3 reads TGTGCCAGCTTTGGGTCCCACAGGGATGGCTACACCTTC. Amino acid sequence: CASFGSHRDGYTF.

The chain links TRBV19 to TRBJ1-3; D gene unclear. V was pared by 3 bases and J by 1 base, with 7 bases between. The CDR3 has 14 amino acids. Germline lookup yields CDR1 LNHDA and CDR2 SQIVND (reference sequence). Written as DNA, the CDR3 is TGTGCCAGTAGTATGGGAGCATCTGGAAACACCATATATTTT. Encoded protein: CASSMGASGNTIYF.

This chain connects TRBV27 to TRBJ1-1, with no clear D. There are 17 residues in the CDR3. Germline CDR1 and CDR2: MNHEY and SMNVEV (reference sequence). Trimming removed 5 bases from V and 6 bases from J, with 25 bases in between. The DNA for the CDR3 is TGTGCCAGCAGTCCAGGACTCAAGTGGGTTCTTTTCTCTGAAGCTTTCTTT. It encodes CASSPGLKWVLFSEAFF.

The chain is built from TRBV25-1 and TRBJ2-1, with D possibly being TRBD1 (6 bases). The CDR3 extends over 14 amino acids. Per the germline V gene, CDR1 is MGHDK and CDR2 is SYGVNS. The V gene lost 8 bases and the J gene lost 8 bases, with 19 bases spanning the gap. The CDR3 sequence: CASSLLIGGDEQFF. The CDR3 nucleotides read TGTGCCAGCTCCCTCTTGATAGGGGGTGATGAGCAGTTCTTC.

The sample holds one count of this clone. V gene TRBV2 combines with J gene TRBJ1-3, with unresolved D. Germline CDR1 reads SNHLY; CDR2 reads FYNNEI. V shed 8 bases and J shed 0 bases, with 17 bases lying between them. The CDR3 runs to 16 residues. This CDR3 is CASGSRTASSGNTIYF. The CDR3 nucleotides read TGTGCCAGCGGGAGTCGGACTGCGAGCTCTGGAAACACCATATATTTT.

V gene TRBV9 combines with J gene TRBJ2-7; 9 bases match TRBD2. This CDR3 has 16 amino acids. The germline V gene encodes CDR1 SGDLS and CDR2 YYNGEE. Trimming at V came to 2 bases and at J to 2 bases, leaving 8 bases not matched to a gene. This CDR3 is CASSVGAGGRPYEQYF. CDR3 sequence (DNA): TGTGCCAGCAGCGTGGGCGCGGGAGGGAGGCCCTACGAGCAGTACTTC.

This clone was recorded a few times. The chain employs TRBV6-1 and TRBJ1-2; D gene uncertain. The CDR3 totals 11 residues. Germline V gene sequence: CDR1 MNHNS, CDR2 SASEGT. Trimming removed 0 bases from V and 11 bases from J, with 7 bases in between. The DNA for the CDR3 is TGTGCCAGCAGTGAAGCGGGCAGTTACACCTTC. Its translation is CASSEAGSYTF.

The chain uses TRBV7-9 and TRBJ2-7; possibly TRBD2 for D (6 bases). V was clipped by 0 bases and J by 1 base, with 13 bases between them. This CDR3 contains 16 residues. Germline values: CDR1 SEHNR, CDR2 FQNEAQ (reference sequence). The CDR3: CASSLAGLKNSYEQYF. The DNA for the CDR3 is TGTGCCAGCAGCTTAGCCGGACTAAAAAATTCCTACGAGCAGTACTTC.

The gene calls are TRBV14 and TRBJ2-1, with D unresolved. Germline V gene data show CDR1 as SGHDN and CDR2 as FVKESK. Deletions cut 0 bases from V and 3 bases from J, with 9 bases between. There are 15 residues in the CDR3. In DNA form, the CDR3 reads TGTGCCAGCAGCCAAGACCTGAACAGCTACAATGAGCAGTTCTTC. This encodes CASSQDLNSYNEQFF. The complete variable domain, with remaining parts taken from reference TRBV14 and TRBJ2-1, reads EAGVTQFPSHSVIEKGQTVTLRCDPISGHDNLYWYRRVMGKEIKFLLHFVKESKQDESGMPNNRFLAERTGGTYSTLKVQPAELEDSGVYFCASSQDLNSYNEQFFGPGTRLTVL.

CDR3 residues: CASSLDGSRETDTQYF. In nucleotides, the CDR3 is TGTGCCAGCAGCTTAGACGGATCGCGGGAAACAGATACGCAGTATTTT. This chain uses TRBV11-2 with TRBJ2-3, with D possibly TRBD2 on 6 matching bases. The CDR3 consists of 16 residues. Germline lookup yields CDR1 SGHAT and CDR2 FQNNGV. V lost 0 bases, J lost 3 bases, and 13 bases lay in between.

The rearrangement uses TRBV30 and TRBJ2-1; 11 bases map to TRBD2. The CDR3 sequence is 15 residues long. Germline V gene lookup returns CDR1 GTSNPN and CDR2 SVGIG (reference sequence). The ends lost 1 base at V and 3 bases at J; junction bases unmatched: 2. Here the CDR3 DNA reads TGTGCCTGGAGTGCGGGACTAGCGGTCTACAATGAGCAGTTCTTC. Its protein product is CAWSAGLAVYNEQFF.